These 3 T cell receptor beta chains were sequenced from one sample in a study of CD8 T cells in Susac syndrome. When the RNA was reverse transcribed, random hexamers were used with an input of 0.5 to 1 ug. TCRdb recomputed calls from the immunoSEQ multiplex PCR reads with MiXCR, one row per CDR3 protein. The table has around 140,000 distinct CDR3 sequences, approximately 95% seen once. The sample taken for sequencing was CD4+ T cells from PBMCs. Receptors originate from a human donor in good health.

The genes are TRBV28 and TRBJ1-1; D may be TRBD1 (5 bases). CDR1 is MDHEN and CDR2 is SYDVKM in the germline V gene. V was trimmed by 10 bases and J by 0 bases, leaving 12 bases between them. There are 13 residues in the CDR3. The CDR3 coding sequence is TGTGCCATCGGAGAGGGGATGAACACTGAAGCTTTCTTT. Its protein product is CAIGEGMNTEAFF.

The chain uses TRBV30 and TRBJ2-5, with 11 bases aligning to TRBD2. The CDR3 runs 16 residues. V lost 0 bases and J lost 5; bases outside the gene matches: 8. The germline gives CDR1 GTSNPN, CDR2 SVGIG (reference sequence). Written as DNA, the CDR3 is TGTGCCTGGAGTGTACTAGGTAGCGGGAGGGAGGAGACCCAGTACTTC. Translated, it gives CAWSVLGSGREETQYF. The whole variable domain, filled in from reference TRBV30 and TRBJ2-5, reads SQTIHQWPATLVQPVGSPLSLECTVEGTSNPNLYWYRQAAGRGLQLLFYSVGIGQISSEVPQNLSASRPQDRQFILSSKKLLLSDSGFYLCAWSVLGSGREETQYFGPGTRLLVL.

The genes are TRBV2 and TRBJ2-7, with a tentative D call TRBD2 (5 bases). The CDR3 runs 12 residues. V lost 9 bases and J 3 bases, leaving 12 bases between the germline ends. Germline V gene data show CDR1 as SNHLY and CDR2 as FYNNEI. CDR3: CASRTEDYEQYF. The CDR3 region has the DNA TGTGCCAGTCGGACGGAGGACTACGAGCAGTACTTC.